The sequence of this T cell receptor beta chain was determined in a study of CD8 T cells in ankylosing spondylitis. CDR3 length equals 13 residues. V gave up 2 bases and J gave up 6 bases, with 5 bases separating them. In TCRdb, the 5' RACE reads were re-called with MiXCR into one record per CDR3 protein. The profile covers about 400,000 distinct CDR3 sequences, with roughly 20% appearing a single time and under 15% taken by the ten largest. The sequencing input was blood, either unsorted or a sorted T cell fraction (not recorded which). The chain carries TRBV12-3 or TRBV12-4 and TRBJ1-6; D gene unclear. The receptor's source is a male donor with ankylosing spondylitis or in good health (not recorded which). CDR3: CASSLSPNSPLHF. The CDR3 DNA sequence: TGTGCCAGCAGTTTATCTCCTAATTCACCCCTCCACTTT.